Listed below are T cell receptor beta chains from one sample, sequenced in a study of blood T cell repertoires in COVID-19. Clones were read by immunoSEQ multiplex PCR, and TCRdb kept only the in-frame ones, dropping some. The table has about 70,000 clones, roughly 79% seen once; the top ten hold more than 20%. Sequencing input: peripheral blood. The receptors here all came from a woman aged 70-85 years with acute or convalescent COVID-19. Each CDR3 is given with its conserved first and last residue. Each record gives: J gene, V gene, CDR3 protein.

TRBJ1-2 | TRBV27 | CASRGKSNYGYTF
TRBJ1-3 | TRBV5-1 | CASKLIPGFSGNTIYF
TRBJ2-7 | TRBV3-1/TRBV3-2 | CASSHPGQGFYEQYF
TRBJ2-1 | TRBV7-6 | CASSLETSGGYNEQFF
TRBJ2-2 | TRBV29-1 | CSVGPSTGELFF
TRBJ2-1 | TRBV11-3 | CASSLVAGANEQFF
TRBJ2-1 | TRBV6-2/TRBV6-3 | CASSRFAGRGYEQFF
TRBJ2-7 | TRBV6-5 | CASSSLGQYYEQYF
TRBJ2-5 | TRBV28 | CASSPTRTSVGETQYF
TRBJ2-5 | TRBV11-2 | CASSLVETLGAETQYF